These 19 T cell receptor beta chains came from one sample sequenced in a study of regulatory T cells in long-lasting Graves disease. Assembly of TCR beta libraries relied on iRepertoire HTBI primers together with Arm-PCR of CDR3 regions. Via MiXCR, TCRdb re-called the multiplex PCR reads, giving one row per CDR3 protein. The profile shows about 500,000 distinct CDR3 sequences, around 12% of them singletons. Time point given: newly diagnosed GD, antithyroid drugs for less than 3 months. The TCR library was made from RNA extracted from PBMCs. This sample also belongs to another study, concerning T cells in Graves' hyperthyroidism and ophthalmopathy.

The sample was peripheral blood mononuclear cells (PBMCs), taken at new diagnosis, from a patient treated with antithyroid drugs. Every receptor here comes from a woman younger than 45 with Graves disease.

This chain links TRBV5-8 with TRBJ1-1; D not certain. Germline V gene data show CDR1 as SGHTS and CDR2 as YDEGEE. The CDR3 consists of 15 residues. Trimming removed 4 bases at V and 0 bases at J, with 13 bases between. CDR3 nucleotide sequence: TGTGCCAGCAGCAGTCGGAGAGCCGTGAACACTGAAGCTTTCTTT. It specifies CASSSRRAVNTEAFF.

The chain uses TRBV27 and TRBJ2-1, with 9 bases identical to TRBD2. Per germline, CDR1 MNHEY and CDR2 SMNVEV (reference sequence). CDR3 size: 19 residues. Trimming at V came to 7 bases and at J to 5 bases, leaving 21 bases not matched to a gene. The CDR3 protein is CASIKMAVSRGRAHNEQFF. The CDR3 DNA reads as TGTGCCAGCATCAAAATGGCGGTCTCGCGCGGGAGGGCCCACAATGAGCAGTTCTTC.

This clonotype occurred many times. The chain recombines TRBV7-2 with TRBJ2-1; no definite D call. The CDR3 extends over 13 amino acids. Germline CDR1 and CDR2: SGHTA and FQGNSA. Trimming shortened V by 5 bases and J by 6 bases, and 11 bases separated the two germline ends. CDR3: CASSPVYGNEQFF. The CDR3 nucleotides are TGTGCCAGCAGCCCCGTGTACGGCAATGAGCAGTTCTTC.

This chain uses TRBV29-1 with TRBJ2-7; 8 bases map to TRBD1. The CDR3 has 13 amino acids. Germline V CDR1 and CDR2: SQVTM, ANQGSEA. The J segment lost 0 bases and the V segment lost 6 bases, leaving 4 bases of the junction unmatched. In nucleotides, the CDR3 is TGCAGCGTACGGACAGGGAGCTCCTACGAGCAGTACTTC. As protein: CSVRTGSSYEQYF.

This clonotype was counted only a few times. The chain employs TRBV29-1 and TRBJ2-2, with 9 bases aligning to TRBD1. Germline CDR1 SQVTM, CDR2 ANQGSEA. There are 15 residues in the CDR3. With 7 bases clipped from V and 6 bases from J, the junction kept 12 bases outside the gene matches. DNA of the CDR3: TGCAGCGCCCGGAGATCGACAGGGGGACCCGGGGAGCTGTTTTTT. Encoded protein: CSARRSTGGPGELFF.

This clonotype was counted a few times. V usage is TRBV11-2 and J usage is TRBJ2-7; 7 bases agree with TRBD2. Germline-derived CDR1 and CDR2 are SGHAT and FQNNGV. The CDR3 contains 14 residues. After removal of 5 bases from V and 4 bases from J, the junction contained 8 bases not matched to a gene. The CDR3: CASSSILGGYEQYF. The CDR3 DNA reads TGTGCCAGCAGCAGTATCCTGGGGGGGTACGAGCAGTACTTC. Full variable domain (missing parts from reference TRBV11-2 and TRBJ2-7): EAGVAQSPRYKIIEKRQSVAFWCNPISGHATLYWYQQILGQGPKLLIQFQNNGVVDDSQLPKDRFSAERLKGVDSTLKIQPAKLEDSAVYLCASSSILGGYEQYFGPGTRLTVT.

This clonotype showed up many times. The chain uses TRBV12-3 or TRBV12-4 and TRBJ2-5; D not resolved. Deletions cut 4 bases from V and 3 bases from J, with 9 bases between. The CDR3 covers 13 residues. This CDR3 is CASSWVGKETQYF. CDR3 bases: TGTGCCAGCAGTTGGGTAGGGAAAGAGACCCAGTACTTC.

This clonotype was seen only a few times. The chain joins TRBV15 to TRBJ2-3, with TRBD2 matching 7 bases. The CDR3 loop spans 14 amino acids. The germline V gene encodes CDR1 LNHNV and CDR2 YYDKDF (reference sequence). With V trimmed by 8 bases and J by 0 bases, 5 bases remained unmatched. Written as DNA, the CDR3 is TGTGCCACCGCGGGGGACCTAAGCACAGATACGCAGTATTTT. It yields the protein CATAGDLSTDTQYF.

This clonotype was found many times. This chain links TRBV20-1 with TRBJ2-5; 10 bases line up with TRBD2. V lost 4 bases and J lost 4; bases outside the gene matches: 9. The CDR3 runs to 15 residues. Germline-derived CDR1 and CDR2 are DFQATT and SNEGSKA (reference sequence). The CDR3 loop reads CSAKEREGHRETQYF. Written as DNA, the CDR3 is TGCAGTGCTAAGGAGCGGGAGGGCCATCGAGAGACCCAGTACTTC.

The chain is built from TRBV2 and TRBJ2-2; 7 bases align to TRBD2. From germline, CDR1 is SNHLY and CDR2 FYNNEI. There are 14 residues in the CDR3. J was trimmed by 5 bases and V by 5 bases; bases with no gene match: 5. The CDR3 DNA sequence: TGTGCCAGCAGTATACTAGCGAGTACCGGGGAGCTGTTTTTT. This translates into CASSILASTGELFF.

The CDR3 DNA sequence: TGCGCCAGCAGCCGTACAGGGAACAACGACGAGCAGTACTTC. Protein: CASSRTGNNDEQYF. This chain connects TRBV5-1 to TRBJ2-7, with D maybe TRBD1 (6 bases). The CDR3 sequence is 14 residues long. The germline V and J ends were trimmed by 4 bases and 5 bases, with 16 bases remaining between them. The V gene's germline CDR1 is SGHRS and CDR2 YFSETQ.

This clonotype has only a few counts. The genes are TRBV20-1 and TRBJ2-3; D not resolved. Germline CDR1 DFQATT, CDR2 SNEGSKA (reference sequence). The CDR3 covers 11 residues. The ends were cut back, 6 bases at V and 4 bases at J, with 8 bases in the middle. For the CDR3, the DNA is TGCAGTGCCGGCCTGGCAGATACGCAGTATTTT. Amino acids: CSAGLADTQYF.

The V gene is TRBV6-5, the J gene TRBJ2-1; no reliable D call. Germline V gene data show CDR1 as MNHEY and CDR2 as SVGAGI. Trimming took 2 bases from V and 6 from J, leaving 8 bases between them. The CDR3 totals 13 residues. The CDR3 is CASSYGMGNEQFF. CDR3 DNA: TGTGCCAGCAGTTACGGCATGGGCAATGAGCAGTTCTTC.

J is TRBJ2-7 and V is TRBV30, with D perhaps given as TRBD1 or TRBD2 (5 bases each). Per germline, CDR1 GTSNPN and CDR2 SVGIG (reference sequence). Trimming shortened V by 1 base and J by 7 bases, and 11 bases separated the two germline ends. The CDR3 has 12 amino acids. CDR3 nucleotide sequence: TGTGCCTGGAGTGCCCAGAGGGGAGAGCAGTACTTC. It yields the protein CAWSAQRGEQYF.

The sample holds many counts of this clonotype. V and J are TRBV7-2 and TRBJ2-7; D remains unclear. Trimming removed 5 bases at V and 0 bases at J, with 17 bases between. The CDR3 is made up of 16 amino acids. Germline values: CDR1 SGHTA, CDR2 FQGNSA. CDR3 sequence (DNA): TGTGCCAGCAGCCCCCGTCCCTCCCGGAGCTCCTACGAGCAGTACTTC. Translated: CASSPRPSRSSYEQYF.

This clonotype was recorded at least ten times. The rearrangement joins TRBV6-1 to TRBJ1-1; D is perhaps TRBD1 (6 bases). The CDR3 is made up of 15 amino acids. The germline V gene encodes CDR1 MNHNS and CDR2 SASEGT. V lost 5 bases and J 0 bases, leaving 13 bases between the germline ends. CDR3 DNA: TGTGCCAGCAGTCTAAGGACAGCTTTGAACACTGAAGCTTTCTTT. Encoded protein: CASSLRTALNTEAFF.

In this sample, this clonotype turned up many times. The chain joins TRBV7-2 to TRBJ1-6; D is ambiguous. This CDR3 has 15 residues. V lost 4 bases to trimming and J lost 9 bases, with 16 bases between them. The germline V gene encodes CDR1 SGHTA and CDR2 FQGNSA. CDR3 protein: CASSSRGGKGSPLHF. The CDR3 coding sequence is TGTGCCAGCAGCTCGCGTGGCGGCAAGGGTTCACCCCTCCACTTT.

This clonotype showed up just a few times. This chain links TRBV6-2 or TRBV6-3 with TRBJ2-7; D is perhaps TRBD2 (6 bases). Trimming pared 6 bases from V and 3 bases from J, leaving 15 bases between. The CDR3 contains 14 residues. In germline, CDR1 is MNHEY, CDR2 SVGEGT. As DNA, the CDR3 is TGTGCCAGCAGCGTACTAGCCTTAAACTACGAGCAGTACTTC. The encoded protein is CASSVLALNYEQYF.

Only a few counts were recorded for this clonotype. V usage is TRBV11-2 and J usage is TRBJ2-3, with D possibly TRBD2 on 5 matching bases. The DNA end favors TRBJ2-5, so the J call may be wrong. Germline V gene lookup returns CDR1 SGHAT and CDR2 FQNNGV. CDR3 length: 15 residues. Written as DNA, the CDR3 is TGTGCCAGCAGCTCCATCGGGGTGACTACGCGGACCCAGTACTTC. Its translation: CASSSIGVTTRTQYF.